The 31 T cell receptor beta chains given below trace back to one sample, sequenced in a study of human T cells and chemical hapten exposure. Noted time point: patch test 2, 6 weeks after DPC sensitization. Documented treatment: therapeutic diphenylcyclopropenone sensitization with weekly scalp DPC. From the RACE reads, TCRdb called clonotypes with MiXCR, one entry per CDR3 protein. This sample has nearly 85,000 distinct CDR3 sequences, with approximately 10% found just once. The source material was whole blood, sampled in connection with sensitization to the hapten diphenylcyclopropenone (DPC). The receptors were sampled from a man between 18 and 29 years old with alopecia areata. Some clones in this sample may be carry-over from other donors' samples.

The chain links TRBV14 to TRBJ1-2, with TRBD1 identical over 9 bases. The CDR3 length is 15 residues. Looked up from germline, CDR1 is SGHDN and CDR2 is FVKESK. V shed 4 bases and J 3 bases; nucleotides not matched to a gene: 6. This CDR3 is CASSRDRAEDYGYTF. CDR3 in DNA: TGTGCCAGCAGCCGGGACAGGGCTGAGGACTATGGCTACACCTTC.

This clonotype has just a few counts. V usage is TRBV7-3 and J usage is TRBJ2-7, with a weak D call TRBD1 (5 bases). The germline CDR1 and CDR2 sequences are SGHTA and FQGTGA. The germline V and J ends were trimmed by 5 bases and 2 bases, with 13 bases remaining between them. CDR3 length equals 14 residues. Here the CDR3 DNA reads TGTGCCAGCAGCCCAAGGGGTAGGCCCTACGAGCAGTACTTC. It is translated as CASSPRGRPYEQYF.

This clonotype was counted at least ten times. The chain has TRBV12-3 or TRBV12-4 and TRBJ1-6; TRBD1 aligns across 7 bases. This CDR3 is built from 14 residues. J lost 1 base, V lost 10 bases, and 4 bases had no gene match. In nucleotides, the CDR3 is TGTGCCACAGGGGGGGGTTCCTATAATTCACCCCTCCACTTT. This sequence encodes CATGGGSYNSPLHF.

This clonotype has at least ten counts. This chain uses TRBV20-1 with TRBJ2-1; 11 nucleotides line up with TRBD2. The CDR3 extends over 15 amino acids. V lost 3 bases to trimming and J lost 1 base; unmatched junction nucleotides: 2. Germline V gives CDR1 DFQATT, CDR2 SNEGSKA (reference sequence). The CDR3 loop reads CSASRLAGSYNEQFF. CDR3 DNA: TGCAGTGCTAGTAGACTAGCGGGGTCCTACAATGAGCAGTTCTTC.

The genes are TRBV7-2 and TRBJ1-2; weak D call: TRBD1 (6 bases). CDR1 SGHTA and CDR2 FQGNSA come from the germline V gene. The length of the CDR3 is 15 residues. Trimming removed 5 bases at V and 3 bases at J, with 16 bases between. DNA for the CDR3: TGTGCCAGCAGCACCCAACAAGGGGGACACTATGGCTACACCTTC. It yields the protein CASSTQQGGHYGYTF.

Many counts were recorded for this clonotype. The rearrangement links TRBV11-2 to TRBJ2-7; 10 nucleotides match TRBD2. Germline lookup yields CDR1 SGHAT and CDR2 FQNNGV. The CDR3 spans 18 residues. The V gene end was trimmed by 3 bases and the J gene end by 2 bases; junction bases not matched to a gene: 13. The CDR3 DNA is TGTGCCAGCAGCTTTCGGCTAGCGGGGGCCCATTCCCCCTACGAGCAGTACTTC. Residues: CASSFRLAGAHSPYEQYF.

In its sample, this clonotype was seen a few times. The chain is built from TRBV29-1 and TRBJ2-3, with TRBD1 as a possible D gene (5 bases). The germline V gene encodes CDR1 SQVTM and CDR2 ANQGSEA. The CDR3 spans 15 residues. Between the trimmed V and J ends, which lost 4 bases and 2 bases, there was a span of 16 bases. CDR3 residues: CSVALDRLLTDTQYF. As DNA, the CDR3 is TGCAGCGTTGCCCTCGACAGACTGCTCACAGATACGCAGTATTTT.

This clonotype was seen a handful of times. The CDR3 protein is CASSQEPGGDTEAFF. The CDR3 bases are TGTGCCAGCAGCCAAGAACCAGGGGGTGACACTGAAGCTTTCTTT. V is TRBV4-2 and J is TRBJ1-1; 7 bases align to TRBD1. The CDR3 contains 15 residues. The junction had 4 bases not matched to a gene; V was cut back by 0 bases and J by 3 bases. Germline V lookup: CDR1 LGHNA, CDR2 YNFKEQ.

A few counts support this clonotype. The J gene is TRBJ2-5, the V gene TRBV7-6, with a tentative D call TRBD1 (6 bases). There are 14 residues in the CDR3. Trimming took off 2 bases at V and 3 bases at J, with 10 bases between the two ends. Per the germline V gene, CDR1 is SGHVS and CDR2 is FNYEAQ. CDR3 bases: TGTGCCAGCAGCTTAAAGGCAGGGGAAGAGACCCAGTACTTC. This translates into CASSLKAGEETQYF.

This clonotype was recorded at least ten times. This rearrangement joins TRBV7-9 to TRBJ1-2; the D is unclear. The CDR3 extends over 12 amino acids. CDR1 is SEHNR, CDR2 FQNEAQ, per germline (reference sequence). V was clipped by 1 base and J by 6 bases, with 6 bases between them. The CDR3 sequence: CASSLEKDGYTF. The CDR3 bases are TGTGCCAGCAGCTTAGAAAAGGATGGCTACACCTTC.

This clonotype was counted at least ten times. The genes are TRBV28 and TRBJ2-5; D is tentatively TRBD1 or TRBD2 (5 bases each). This CDR3 contains 17 residues. Trimming removed 6 bases from V and 3 bases from J, with 23 bases in between. Germline V gives CDR1 MDHEN, CDR2 SYDVKM. The CDR3 coding sequence is TGTGCCAGCAGGCAATGGGGCGGCACAGCTAGCAAAGAGACCCAGTACTTC. Translating it yields CASRQWGGTASKETQYF.

This clonotype was seen repeatedly, ten times or more. The CDR3 protein is CASSPQGGNTIYF. In DNA form, the CDR3 reads TGTGCCAGCTCACCACAGGGAGGAAACACCATATATTTT. The chain combines TRBV18 with TRBJ1-3; D remains ambiguous. CDR1 is KGHSH, CDR2 LQKENI, per germline. The CDR3 sequence is 13 residues long. The V end lost 1 base, the J end lost 4 bases, and 5 bases lay between the germline ends.

The rearrangement joins TRBV11-2 to TRBJ2-7; D is perhaps TRBD1 or TRBD2 (5 bases each). V was clipped by 3 bases and J by 0 bases, with 18 bases between them. The CDR3 consists of 17 residues. Germline V lookup: CDR1 SGHAT, CDR2 FQNNGV. The CDR3 protein is CASSFEQVGTSSYEQYF. The CDR3 bases are TGTGCCAGCAGCTTTGAACAGGTGGGGACCAGCTCCTACGAGCAGTACTTC. The full variable domain, its missing parts supplied by reference TRBV11-2 and TRBJ2-7, is EAGVAQSPRYKIIEKRQSVAFWCNPISGHATLYWYQQILGQGPKLLIQFQNNGVVDDSQLPKDRFSAERLKGVDSTLKIQPAKLEDSAVYLCASSFEQVGTSSYEQYFGPGTRLTVT.

In its sample, this clonotype was seen a few times. The chain joins TRBV28 to TRBJ2-1; 10 nucleotides line up with TRBD2. The V gene end was trimmed by 7 bases and the J gene end by 4 bases; junction bases not matched to a gene: 7. CDR1 MDHEN and CDR2 SYDVKM come from the germline V gene. This CDR3 spans 15 amino acids. DNA for the CDR3: TGTGCCAGCACCCCCACTAGCGGGGCGTACAATGAGCAGTTCTTC. This encodes CASTPTSGAYNEQFF.

This clonotype came up a few times. The chain has TRBV12-5 and TRBJ2-7; 8 bases line up with TRBD1. The CDR3 has 11 amino acids. Unmatched junction bases numbered 4, after V lost 9 bases and J lost 6 bases. CDR1 LGHNT and CDR2 FRNRAP come from the germline V gene. The CDR3 coding sequence is TGTGCTAGACGGACAGGGCGCGAGCAGTACGTC. Amino acids: CARRTGREQYV.

This CDR3 reads CSVRPLDAYGYTF. The CDR3 DNA sequence: TGCAGCGTCCGTCCCCTAGATGCCTATGGCTACACCTTC. J is TRBJ1-2 and V is TRBV29-1; D is uncertain. CDR1 is SQVTM, CDR2 ANQGSEA, per germline. The CDR3 has 13 amino acids. The V gene lost 6 bases and the J gene lost 4 bases, with 15 bases spanning the gap.

The J gene is TRBJ1-2, the V gene TRBV4-3, with D tentatively TRBD1 (6 bases). The germline V and J ends were trimmed by 0 bases and 7 bases, with 15 bases remaining between them. The CDR3 spans 15 residues. Germline values: CDR1 LGHNA, CDR2 YSLEER. The CDR3 coding sequence is TGCGCCAGCAGCCAAGAGGGGGCCAGGGACTTTGGCTACACCTTC. Protein sequence: CASSQEGARDFGYTF.

This clonotype came up many times. The chain links TRBV6-2 or TRBV6-3 to TRBJ2-7; 7 positions match TRBD1. Germline V gene sequence: CDR1 MNHEY, CDR2 SVGEGT. CDR3 size: 14 residues. With V trimmed by 4 bases and J by 3 bases, 6 bases remained unmatched. The CDR3 region has the DNA TGTGCCAGCAGTTGGGGGACAGCAGACTACGAGCAGTACTTC. Its translation is CASSWGTADYEQYF.

This clonotype was observed at least ten times. The V call is TRBV12-3 or TRBV12-4, the J call TRBJ1-2; possibly TRBD1 for D (6 bases). V lost 5 bases, J lost 4 bases, and 17 bases lay in between. This CDR3 region has 15 residues. The CDR3: CASSIDRLLRYGYTF. The CDR3 nucleotides are TGTGCCAGCAGTATTGACAGGCTTCTTCGCTATGGCTACACCTTC.

This clonotype has only a few counts. This chain links TRBV29-1 with TRBJ1-5; D is possibly TRBD1 (5 bases). This CDR3 is built from 14 residues. Trimming shortened V by 2 bases and J by 6 bases, and 14 bases separated the two germline ends. CDR1 SQVTM and CDR2 ANQGSEA come from the germline V gene. CDR3 region: CSVETGDRGQPQHF. In DNA, the CDR3 is TGCAGCGTTGAAACAGGAGATCGGGGTCAGCCCCAGCATTTT.

The V and J genes are TRBV7-9 and TRBJ1-1, with TRBD1 matching over 7 bases. Germline CDR1 SEHNR, CDR2 FQNEAQ (reference sequence). V shed 4 bases and J 7 bases; nucleotides not matched to a gene: 15. There are 16 residues in the CDR3. DNA for the CDR3: TGTGCCAGCAGCTACTGGGACAGCTCTAGATCTTTTGAAGCTTTCTTT. Amino acid sequence: CASSYWDSSRSFEAFF.

This clonotype was found once. The J gene is TRBJ2-7, the V gene TRBV10-3, with D unresolved. Germline V CDR1 and CDR2: ENHRY, SYGVKD. The CDR3 sequence is 11 residues long. V lost 8 bases and J 5 bases, leaving 10 bases between the germline ends. The CDR3 loop reads CAIGSGHEQYF. DNA of the CDR3: TGTGCCATCGGCTCGGGCCACGAGCAGTACTTC.

This clonotype was picked up many times. This chain joins TRBV27 and TRBJ2-3; perhaps TRBD2 as D (7 bases). Deletions cut 3 bases from V and 5 bases from J, with 15 bases between. The CDR3 spans 15 residues. Germline CDR1 MNHEY, CDR2 SMNVEV (reference sequence). The DNA of the CDR3 is TGTGCCAGCAGTTTTATGCGGGGGCCAGGAGATACGCAGTATTTT. Encoded protein: CASSFMRGPGDTQYF.

This clonotype appeared many times. The chain has TRBV11-2 and TRBJ2-5; no reliable D call. The CDR3 is 15 amino acids. Germline V gives CDR1 SGHAT, CDR2 FQNNGV. The V gene lost 1 base and the J gene lost 1 base, with 10 bases spanning the gap. The CDR3 is CASSLGPRPQETQYF. The CDR3 nucleotides are TGTGCCAGCAGCTTAGGGCCCCGACCCCAAGAGACCCAGTACTTC.

In this sample, this clonotype turned up many times. The V call is TRBV23-1, the J call TRBJ2-7, with a tentative D call TRBD1 (6 bases). TRBV23-1 has ORF status, its function being uncertain. CDR3 length: 16 residues. The V end was cut by 3 bases, the J end by 3 bases, with 18 bases between. The CDR3 sequence: CASSQRNSDRSYEQYV. As DNA, the CDR3 is TGCGCCAGCAGTCAGCGGAACAGCGACAGGAGCTACGAGCAGTACGTC.

In its sample, this clonotype was seen a few times. V gene TRBV12-3 or TRBV12-4 combines with J gene TRBJ2-4; a possible D gene is TRBD2 (6 bases). The CDR3 runs to 15 residues. Trimming took 3 bases from V and 1 from J, leaving 10 bases between them. The DNA of the CDR3 is TGTGCCAGCAGTTTCCGCGGGATGGCCAAAAACATTCAGTACTTC. Its translation is CASSFRGMAKNIQYF.

This clonotype has just a few counts. V gene TRBV19 combines with J gene TRBJ2-2, with 7 bases matching TRBD1. This CDR3 region has 21 residues. Germline loops: CDR1 LNHDA, CDR2 SQIVND (reference sequence). Losses at the gene ends were 7 bases for V and 0 bases for J; bases not matched to a gene: 23. The CDR3 DNA is TGTGCCAGTACCGAACGGGACAGCTACATACCAGCTCACACGAACACCGGGGAGCTGTTTTTT. Its translation is CASTERDSYIPAHTNTGELFF.

V gene TRBV9 combines with J gene TRBJ1-2, with D unresolved. The CDR3 runs to 14 residues. Trimming pared 0 bases from V and 3 bases from J, leaving 9 bases between. Germline V gene lookup returns CDR1 SGDLS and CDR2 YYNGEE. The CDR3 reads CASSVEVGDYGYTF. Here the CDR3 DNA reads TGTGCCAGCAGCGTAGAAGTCGGAGACTATGGCTACACCTTC.

This clonotype was recorded many times. This chain connects TRBV18 to TRBJ2-5; D tentatively reads TRBD1 or TRBD2 (5 bases each). V was cut by 2 bases and J by 1 base, with 20 bases left in between. Germline V gene sequence: CDR1 KGHSH, CDR2 LQKENI. The CDR3 length is 18 residues. The CDR3 is CASSPSQSGRLGQETQYF. DNA for the CDR3: TGTGCCAGCTCACCATCGCAGTCGGGACGGCTGGGCCAAGAGACCCAGTACTTC.

This clonotype was detected a few times. CDR3 in DNA: TGTGCCAGCAGCCCCTGGACTAGCGGGGCGAAAAATGAGCAGTTCTTC. Protein: CASSPWTSGAKNEQFF. The chain couples TRBV7-6 to TRBJ2-1; 12 positions agree with TRBD2. The germline V gene has CDR1 SGHVS and CDR2 FNYEAQ. Losses at the gene ends were 5 bases for V and 7 bases for J; bases not matched to a gene: 9. The CDR3 covers 16 residues.

CDR3 bases: TGTGCCAGCAGCTTAGGGGCGGGCGGCGATGAGCAGTTCTTC. Amino acid sequence: CASSLGAGGDEQFF. The V gene is TRBV11-1, the J gene TRBJ2-1; possibly TRBD2 for D (5 bases). Trimming shortened V by 1 base and J by 8 bases, and 12 bases separated the two germline ends. Germline CDR1 SGHAT, CDR2 FQDESV (reference sequence). The CDR3 spans 14 residues.